This record looks at one T cell receptor (beta chain) sequence and its context. The antigen is not known. This sample stems from a study of response to subunit inactivated influenza vaccine. Study-wide results and caveats: Each seasonal flu vaccination may recruit only limited new T cells, authors suggested.

A single record per CDR3 protein comes from TCRdb applying MiXCR to the RT-PCR reads. The repertoire holds 530,000 or so distinct CDR3 sequences, with about 15% as singletons. Source: PBMCs from blood, taken 11 to 12 days after vaccination. The TCR comes from a man over 45 who received an inactivated influenza vaccine.

Here the CDR3 reads CSAQTGGHYGYTF. The DNA of the CDR3 is TGCAGTGCTCAGACAGGGGGACACTATGGCTACACCTTC. V gene TRBV20-1 combines with J gene TRBJ1-2; 9 nucleotides agree with TRBD1. The CDR3 totals 13 residues. With V trimmed by 5 bases and J by 3 bases, 4 bases remained unmatched. Germline CDR1 is DFQATT and CDR2 is SNEGSKA (reference sequence).